This TCR beta chain derives from a study of T cells in Graves' hyperthyroidism and ophthalmopathy (dated by TCRdb to the late 2010s). With regard to the full study: Peripheral blood was sampled at the time of initial diagnosis, prior to any treatment. Following sampling, methimazole starting at 30 mg daily was given to hyperthyroidism patients, and high-dose intravenous methylprednisolone was given to ophthalmopathy patients. To identify distinguishing TCR V-J signatures, a discovery cohort of some 99 patients was used, comprising some 43 with Graves' ophthalmopathy and 57 with stable Graves' hyperthyroidism. The 100 or so discovery patients were randomly divided into training and test sets at a 7:3 ratio. The paper describes TCR Vbeta CDR3 sequencing of more than 120 peripheral blood samples, made up of some 40 ophthalmopathy patients, some 76 hyperthyroidism patients and some 17 progressor patients. Whether ophthalmopathy could be predicted prospectively was tested in an independent validation cohort made up of approximately 19 hyperthyroidism patients plus 17 patients who later progressed to ophthalmopathy. The study also compared thyroid tissue and blood T-cell repertoires from five or six Graves' hyperthyroidism patients. What the authors observed across the whole study: No statistical method was used to set the sample size in advance, and investigators knew the group allocation. A model built on a 13 V-J signature distinguished ophthalmopathy from stable hyperthyroidism, reaching 85% to 90% sensitivity and 81.08% specificity in cross-validation and 80%/75% in testing. Most expanded thyroid clonotypes (frequency above 0.001) were also detected in blood, suggesting blood repertoires may reflect thyroid immune responses. In validation, the model predicted progression to ophthalmopathy a median of around 6.5 months before onset, with about 71% sensitivity and 72.22% specificity.

Hyperthyroidism patients were aged 18 to 65 years and newly diagnosed, with disease duration of less than 2 months. Patients with uncontrolled infections, other autoimmune diseases, pregnancy or lactation were excluded. Diagnoses were established on the basis of clinical symptoms, serum thyroxine and TRAb, thyroid ultrasound, and orbital computed tomography. Blood from progressor patients was drawn when they were first diagnosed with hyperthyroidism, before any ophthalmopathy symptoms appeared. Ficoll-Paque density gradient centrifugation was used to isolate PBMCs from 8 to 10 ml of fresh peripheral blood. Progressor patients were initially diagnosed with Graves' hyperthyroidism and developed ophthalmopathy during follow-up. Total RNA was extracted with Trizol reagent, and quality was checked on an Agilent 2100 Bioanalyzer. The CDR3, cysteine through phenylalanine, is 15 amino acids long. The CDR3 DNA has 45 bases and is translated from base 1. The germline V gene (reference sequence) provides CDR1 DFQATT and CDR2 SNEGSKA. V is pared back by 6 bases and J by 1 base, with 17 bases lying between the germline termini.

This clonotype showed up many times. Which antigen it targets is not known. Per-nucleotide qualities are absent, and no much larger clonotype sits a single base away. The TCR beta CDR3 regions were amplified from RNA transcripts. A first-round RT-PCR of the TCR CDR3 used the HTBI primer set with the Qiagen OneStep RT-PCR kit. The libraries were constructed in a second round of multiplex PCR and then size-selected and purified. The libraries were sequenced on an Illumina HiSeq2000 using paired-end 100 bp reads. In the paper's pipeline: Raw data were processed with SOAPnuke, discarding reads with adapters, uncalled bases, mean Phred below 15, or no exact constant-primer or identifier match. COPE v1.2.5 was used to merge the high-quality paired reads, and each unique nucleotide sequence was defined as a clonotype. Clonotypes were aligned to IMGT TRBV, TRBD and TRBJ reference segments using MiTCR v1.1. Only V-J combinations with frequency above 0.0001, covering about 99% of repertoires, were analysed. A TCS score was defined as the ratio between F50 (clonal expansion) and ExV (chaos), using BLOSUM62-based TCRdist between CDR3 peptides within each V-J. Welch's t-statistics and random forest reduced several hundred V-J features to under 15, which were used in a naive Bayes classifier (R e1071). Using fastp at Q25 and MiXCR, TCRdb reprocessed the public reads and kept productive beta chains. Each CDR3 protein appears once, grouped with its most common genes and DNA. The V and J calls come from TCRdb's annotation, not from the publication. The sample yields about 290,000 distinct CDR3 sequences; roughly 13% were counted once. The top ten clonotypes cover approximately 7.8% of the sample.

Recombination linked TRBV20-1 to TRBJ2-3, with a tentative D gene TRBD1 over 5 matching bases. This sequence originates from a woman in her thirties with Graves' hyperthyroidism that later progressed to Graves' ophthalmopathy. Sequenced material: blood. The CDR3 amino acid sequence is: CSATSNQGRTDTQYF. In nucleotides, the sequence is TGCAGTGCAACCTCCAATCAGGGCCGCACAGATACGCAGTATTTT.